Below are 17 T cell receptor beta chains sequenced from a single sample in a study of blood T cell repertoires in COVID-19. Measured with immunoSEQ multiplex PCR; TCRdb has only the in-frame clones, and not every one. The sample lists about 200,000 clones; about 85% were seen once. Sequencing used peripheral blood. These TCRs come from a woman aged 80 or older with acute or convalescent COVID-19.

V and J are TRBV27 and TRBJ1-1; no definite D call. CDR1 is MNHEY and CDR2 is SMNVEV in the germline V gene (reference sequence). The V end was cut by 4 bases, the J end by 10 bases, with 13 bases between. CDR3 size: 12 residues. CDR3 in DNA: TGTGCCAGCAGTTCCCGGGAGGCCCGAGCTTTCTTT. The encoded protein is CASSSREARAFF.

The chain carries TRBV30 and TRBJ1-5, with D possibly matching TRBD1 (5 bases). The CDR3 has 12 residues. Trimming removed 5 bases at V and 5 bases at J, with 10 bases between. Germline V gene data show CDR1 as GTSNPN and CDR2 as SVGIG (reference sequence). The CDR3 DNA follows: TGTGCCTGGGATGCAGGGTATCAGCCCCAGCATTTT. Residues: CAWDAGYQPQHF. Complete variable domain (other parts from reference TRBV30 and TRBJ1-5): SQTIHQWPATLVQPVGSPLSLECTVEGTSNPNLYWYRQAAGRGLQLLFYSVGIGQISSEVPQNLSASRPQDRQFILSSKKLLLSDSGFYLCAWDAGYQPQHFGDGTRLSIL.

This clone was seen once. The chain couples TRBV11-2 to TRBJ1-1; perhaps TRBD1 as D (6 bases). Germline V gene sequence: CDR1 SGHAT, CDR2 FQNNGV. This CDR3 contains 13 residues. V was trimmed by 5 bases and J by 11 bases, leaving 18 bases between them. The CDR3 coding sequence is TGTGCCAGCAGCCGAGTCTACAGGGCGGCCGCTTTCTTT. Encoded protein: CASSRVYRAAAFF.

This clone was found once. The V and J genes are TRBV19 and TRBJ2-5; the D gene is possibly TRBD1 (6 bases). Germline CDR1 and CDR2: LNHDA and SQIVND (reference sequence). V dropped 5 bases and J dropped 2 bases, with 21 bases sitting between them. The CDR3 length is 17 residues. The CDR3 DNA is TGTGCCAGTAGTGTCCACCCGACAGGTAGTCCTCAAGAGACCCAGTACTTC. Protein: CASSVHPTGSPQETQYF.

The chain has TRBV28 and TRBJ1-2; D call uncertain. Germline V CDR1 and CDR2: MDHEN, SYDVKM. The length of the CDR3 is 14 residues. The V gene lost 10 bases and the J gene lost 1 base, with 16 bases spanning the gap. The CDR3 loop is CANSPPGHNYGYTF. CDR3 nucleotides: TGTGCCAACAGCCCCCCTGGCCATAACTATGGCTACACCTTC.

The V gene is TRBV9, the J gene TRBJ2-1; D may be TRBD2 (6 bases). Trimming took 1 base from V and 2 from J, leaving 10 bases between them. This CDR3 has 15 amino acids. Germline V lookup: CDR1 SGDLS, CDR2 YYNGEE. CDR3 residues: CASSVFGSTYNEQFF. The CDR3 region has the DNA TGTGCCAGCAGCGTATTCGGGAGTACCTACAATGAGCAGTTCTTC.

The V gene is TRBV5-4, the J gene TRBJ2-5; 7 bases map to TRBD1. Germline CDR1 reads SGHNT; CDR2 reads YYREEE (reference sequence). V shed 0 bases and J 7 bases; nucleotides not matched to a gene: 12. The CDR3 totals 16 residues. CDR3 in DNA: TGTGCCAGCAGCTTGGGGTTTGTGACAGGGATGGGGACCCAGTACTTC. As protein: CASSLGFVTGMGTQYF.

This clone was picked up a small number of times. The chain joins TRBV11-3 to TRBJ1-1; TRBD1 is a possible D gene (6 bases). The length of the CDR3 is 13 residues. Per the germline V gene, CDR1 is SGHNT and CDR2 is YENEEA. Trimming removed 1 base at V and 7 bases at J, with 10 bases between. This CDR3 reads CASSLGRGVEAFF. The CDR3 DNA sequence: TGTGCCAGCAGCTTAGGCAGGGGCGTTGAAGCTTTCTTT.

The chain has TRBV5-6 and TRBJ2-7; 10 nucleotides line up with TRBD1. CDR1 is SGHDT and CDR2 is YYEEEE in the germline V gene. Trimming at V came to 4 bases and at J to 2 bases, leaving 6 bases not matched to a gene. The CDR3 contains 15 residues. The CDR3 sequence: CASSRQGALPYEQYF. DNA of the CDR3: TGTGCCAGCAGCCGACAGGGGGCTTTGCCCTACGAGCAGTACTTC. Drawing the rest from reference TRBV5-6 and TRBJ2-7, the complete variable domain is DAGVTQSPTHLIKTRGQQVTLRCSPKSGHDTVSWYQQALGQGPQFIFQYYEEEERQRGNFPDRFSGHQFPNYSSELNVNALLLGDSALYLCASSRQGALPYEQYFGPGTRLTVT.

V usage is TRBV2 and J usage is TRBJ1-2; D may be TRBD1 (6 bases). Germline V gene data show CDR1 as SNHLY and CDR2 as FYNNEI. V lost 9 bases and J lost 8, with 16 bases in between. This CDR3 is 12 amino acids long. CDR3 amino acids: CASEGGVKGYTF. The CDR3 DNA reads TGTGCCAGTGAGGGGGGGGTTAAGGGCTACACCTTC.

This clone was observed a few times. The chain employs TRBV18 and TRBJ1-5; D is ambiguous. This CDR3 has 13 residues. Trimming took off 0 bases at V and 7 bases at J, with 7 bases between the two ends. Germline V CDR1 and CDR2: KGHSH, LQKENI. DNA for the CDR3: TGTGCCAGCTCACCACCGACGGGGCAGCCCCAGCATTTT. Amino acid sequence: CASSPPTGQPQHF.

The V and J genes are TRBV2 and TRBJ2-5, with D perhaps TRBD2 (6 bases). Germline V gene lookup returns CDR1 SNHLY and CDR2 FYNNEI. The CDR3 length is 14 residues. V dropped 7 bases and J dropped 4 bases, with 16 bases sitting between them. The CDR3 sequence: CASNLGGIRETQYF. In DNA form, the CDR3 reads TGTGCCAGCAACCTCGGGGGTATCCGAGAGACCCAGTACTTC.

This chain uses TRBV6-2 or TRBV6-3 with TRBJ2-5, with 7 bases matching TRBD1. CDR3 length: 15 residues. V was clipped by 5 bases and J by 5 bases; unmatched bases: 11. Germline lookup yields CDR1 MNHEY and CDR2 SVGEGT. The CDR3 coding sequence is TGTGCCAGCAGTCGCCGGACAGGTCAGGGTGAGACCCAGTACTTC. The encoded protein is CASSRRTGQGETQYF.

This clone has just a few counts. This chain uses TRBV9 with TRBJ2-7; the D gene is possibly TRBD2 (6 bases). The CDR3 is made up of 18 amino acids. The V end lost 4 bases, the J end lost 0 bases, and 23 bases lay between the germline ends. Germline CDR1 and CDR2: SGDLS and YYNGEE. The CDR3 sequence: CASSPGEDGRRSSYEQYF. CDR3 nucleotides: TGTGCCAGCAGCCCGGGGGAAGACGGACGGCGGTCCTCCTACGAGCAGTACTTC.

The CDR3 loop reads CASRLATYNEQFF. The CDR3 bases are TGTGCCAGCCGGCTAGCGACCTACAATGAGCAGTTCTTC. The gene calls are TRBV2 and TRBJ2-1, with a weak D call TRBD2 (6 bases). The CDR3 sequence is 13 residues long. V lost 8 bases and J lost 2, with 10 bases in between. Germline lookup yields CDR1 SNHLY and CDR2 FYNNEI.

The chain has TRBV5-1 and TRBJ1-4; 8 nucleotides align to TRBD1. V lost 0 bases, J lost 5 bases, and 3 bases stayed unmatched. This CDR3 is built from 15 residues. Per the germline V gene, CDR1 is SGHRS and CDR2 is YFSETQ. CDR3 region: CASSLEGQANEKLFF. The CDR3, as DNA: TGCGCCAGCAGCTTGGAGGGACAGGCGAATGAAAAACTGTTTTTT.

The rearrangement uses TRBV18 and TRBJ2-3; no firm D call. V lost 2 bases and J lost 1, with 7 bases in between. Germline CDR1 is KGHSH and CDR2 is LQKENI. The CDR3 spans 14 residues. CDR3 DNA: TGTGCCAGCTCACCAACGCAGGGCACAGATACGCAGTATTTT. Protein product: CASSPTQGTDTQYF. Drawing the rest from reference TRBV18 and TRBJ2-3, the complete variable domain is NAGVMQNPRHLVRRRGQEARLRCSPMKGHSHVYWYRQLPEEGLKFMVYLQKENIIDESGMPKERFSAEFPKEGPSILRIQQVVRGDSAAYFCASSPTQGTDTQYFGPGTRLTVL.